Below are 27 T cell receptor beta chains sequenced from a single sample in a study of cytomegalovirus exposure and HLA in healthy donors. PCR used 60 Vbeta primers and 13 Jbeta primers. Produced via immunoSEQ multiplex PCR; TCRdb's table is partial and in-frame only. This table holds 200,000 or so clones, 84% found once. The sample was PBMCs. All receptors derive from a boy aged 5-17 years in good health and CMV-seronegative.

The genes are TRBV2 and TRBJ1-2, with 7 bases lining up with TRBD1. Germline CDR1 reads SNHLY; CDR2 reads FYNNEI. Trimming cost V 10 bases and J 3 bases; bases outside gene matches: 8. This CDR3 comprises 13 residues. The CDR3 is CATNEGQHYGYTF. The CDR3 region has the DNA TGTGCCACCAACGAGGGACAGCACTATGGCTACACCTTC.

The gene calls are TRBV4-1 and TRBJ2-7; 11 bases align to TRBD2. Germline V CDR1 and CDR2: MGHRA, YSYEKL. V was clipped by 1 base and J by 4 bases; unmatched bases: 3. The CDR3 has 15 amino acids. The CDR3 sequence: CASSQAGTSGYEQYF. Here the CDR3 DNA reads TGCGCCAGCAGCCAAGCCGGGACTAGCGGATACGAGCAGTACTTC.

The J gene is TRBJ2-1, the V gene TRBV7-9; D is unclear. Deletions cut 4 bases from V and 0 bases from J, with 7 bases between. Germline CDR1 is SEHNR and CDR2 is FQNEAQ (reference sequence). This CDR3 region has 14 residues. CDR3 residues: CASSSVNSYNEQFF. The CDR3 DNA sequence: TGTGCCAGCAGCTCCGTTAACTCCTACAATGAGCAGTTCTTC.

This clone was seen a single time. CDR3 sequence: CASTLPGGPDDGYTF. DNA for the CDR3: TGTGCCAGCACCCTCCCAGGGGGCCCTGACGATGGCTACACCTTC. The rearrangement uses TRBV5-8 and TRBJ1-2; TRBD1 matches at 8 bases. J was trimmed by 6 bases and V by 6 bases; bases with no gene match: 13. The V gene's germline CDR1 is SGHTS and CDR2 YDEGEE. The CDR3 covers 15 residues.

This chain links TRBV7-3 with TRBJ2-3; 9 nucleotides match TRBD1. CDR1 is SGHTA and CDR2 is FQGTGA in the germline V gene. This CDR3 spans 16 amino acids. V gave up 2 bases and J gave up 4 bases; unmatched junction bases: 7. This CDR3 reads CASSLLGTGTSDTQYF. CDR3 DNA sequence: TGTGCCAGCAGCTTACTCGGGACAGGGACGTCAGATACGCAGTATTTT.

V and J are TRBV4-1 and TRBJ2-5; D possibly corresponds to TRBD2 (7 bases). CDR1 and CDR2 from the germline V gene are MGHRA and YSYEKL. V gave up 4 bases and J gave up 4 bases, with 19 bases separating them. The CDR3 contains 16 residues. The CDR3 region is CASSLTGGWGSETQYF. The DNA for the CDR3 is TGCGCCAGCAGCCTTACGGGGGGCTGGGGATCAGAGACCCAGTACTTC.

This chain joins TRBV6-1 and TRBJ1-6; no clear D gene. The CDR3 extends over 13 amino acids. With 4 bases removed from V and 12 bases from J, the gap between germline ends came to 13 bases. The germline V gene has CDR1 MNHNS and CDR2 SASEGT. CDR3 loop: CASSAAPARPLHF. CDR3 nucleotide sequence: TGTGCCAGCAGTGCCGCCCCCGCGAGACCCCTCCACTTT.

The rearrangement joins TRBV12-2 to TRBJ1-2; TRBD1 is the table's D call and was not checked against the DNA. TRBV12-2 is deemed a pseudogene. This CDR3 comprises 18 residues. CDR3 sequence reads: CASRLAQGGQGAYYGYTF. Written as DNA, the CDR3 is TGTGCAAGTCGCTTAGCGCAGGGGGGACAGGGGGCATACTATGGCTACACCTTC.

This chain joins TRBV7-2 and TRBJ2-7; TRBD2 matches at 8 bases. The CDR3 spans 15 residues. V lost 1 base and J lost 4; bases outside the gene matches: 6. The germline V gene has CDR1 SGHTA and CDR2 FQGNSA. The CDR3 coding sequence is TGTGCCAGCAGCTTAGGTGGCGGGGGGCGTTACGAGCAGTACTTC. It yields the protein CASSLGGGGRYEQYF.

This clone was detected only a few times. The chain links TRBV4-3 to TRBJ2-7; D is perhaps TRBD1 (6 bases). V gave up 4 bases and J gave up 6 bases, with 13 bases separating them. The germline CDR1 and CDR2 sequences are LGHNA and YSLEER. There are 13 residues in the CDR3. CDR3 DNA: TGCGCCAGCAGCCGGATCACAGGGAGCGAGCAGTACTTC. Amino acid sequence: CASSRITGSEQYF.

The rearrangement links TRBV7-8 to TRBJ1-3; no reliable D call. Trimming left V 9 bases short and J 4 bases short, with 13 bases between. This CDR3 comprises 13 residues. CDR1 is SGHVS and CDR2 is FQNEAQ in the germline V gene. The CDR3 loop is CASEAIQGNTIYF. The CDR3 DNA reads as TGTGCCAGTGAGGCGATCCAGGGAAACACCATATATTTT.

J is TRBJ2-5 and V is TRBV7-2, with TRBD2 as a possible D gene (6 bases). Germline V CDR1 and CDR2: SGHTA, FQGNSA. The CDR3 has 14 amino acids. Trimming pared 8 bases from V and 2 bases from J, leaving 15 bases between. The CDR3 DNA follows: TGTGCCAGCGTCGGAGGACGGGGGCAAGAGACCCAGTACTTC. Translation gives CASVGGRGQETQYF.

This clone was recorded a few times. This sequence joins TRBV6-5 and TRBJ1-2; 7 positions agree with TRBD1. Losses at the gene ends were 5 bases for V and 2 bases for J; bases not matched to a gene: 5. The germline CDR1 and CDR2 sequences are MNHEY and SVGAGI. The CDR3 is made up of 14 amino acids. The CDR3 sequence: CASSVQGRNYGYTF. Here the CDR3 DNA reads TGTGCCAGCAGTGTACAGGGGCGGAACTATGGCTACACCTTC.

As concerns this clone: One end of the junction does not line up with germline, which may come from a read error. The rearrangement uses TRBV7-2 and TRBJ1-2; 7 bases fit TRBD1. Germline V gene data show CDR1 as SGHTA and CDR2 as FQGNSA. CDR3 length equals 13 residues. The CDR3 protein is CATPTGISYSYTF. CDR3 sequence (DNA): TGTGCCACCCCGACAGGGATTTCCTATAGCTACACCTTC.

The J gene is TRBJ1-5, the V gene TRBV21-1. TRBV21-1 represents a pseudogene. The CDR3 extends over 15 amino acids. The CDR3 nucleotides read TGTGCCAGCAGCAAGGTTCCGGGTAGCAATCAGCCCCAGCATTTT. Its translation: CASSKVPGSNQPQHF.

Note on this clone: Other DNA sequences from this sample encode an identical CDR3 as well. The chain uses TRBV5-1 and TRBJ2-1; 14 bases are a match to TRBD2. J lost 3 bases, V lost 0 bases, and 5 bases had no gene match. Per the germline V gene, CDR1 is SGHRS and CDR2 is YFSETQ. The CDR3 is made up of 18 amino acids. The CDR3 loop reads CASSLGLAGGPRYNEQFF. The CDR3 nucleotides are TGCGCCAGCAGCTTGGGACTAGCGGGAGGGCCTCGCTACAATGAGCAGTTCTTC.

This clone was seen more than once but under ten times. This sequence joins TRBV13 and TRBJ2-7; 8 nucleotides agree with TRBD1. The V gene's germline CDR1 is PRHDT and CDR2 FYEKMQ (reference sequence). Trimming took 6 bases from V and 4 from J; bases not matched to a gene: 5. CDR3 length: 13 residues. CDR3 coding DNA: TGTGCCAGCAGTTCAGGGGGCCAATACGAGCAGTACTTC. Amino acid sequence: CASSSGGQYEQYF.

The gene calls are TRBV21-1 and TRBJ1-1. TRBV21-1 is listed as a pseudogene. There are 15 residues in the CDR3. CDR3 sequence: CASSKGRGKYTEAFF. The CDR3 DNA reads TGTGCCAGCAGCAAGGGTAGAGGGAAGTACACTGAAGCTTTCTTT.

This clone is a singleton in its sample. The chain couples TRBV7-8 to TRBJ1-5; no clear D. The germline CDR1 and CDR2 sequences are SGHVS and FQNEAQ. V was cut by 1 base and J by 0 bases, with 7 bases left in between. The CDR3 totals 15 residues. The CDR3 nucleotides read TGTGCCAGCAGCTTAGATGGGCATAGCAATCAGCCCCAGCATTTT. This codes for CASSLDGHSNQPQHF.

The chain uses TRBV5-1 and TRBJ1-4; 7 bases are a match to TRBD1. V lost 3 bases, J lost 0 bases, and 5 bases stayed unmatched. Looked up from germline, CDR1 is SGHRS and CDR2 is YFSETQ. CDR3 length: 16 residues. CDR3 in DNA: TGCGCCAGCAGCTGGGGACAGTTTGCAACTAATGAAAAACTGTTTTTT. Residues: CASSWGQFATNEKLFF.

The rearrangement links TRBV6-6 to TRBJ1-2, with D possibly TRBD1 on 5 matching bases. The germline V gene has CDR1 MNHNY and CDR2 SVGAGI (reference sequence). There are 11 residues in the CDR3. V lost 10 bases, J lost 8 bases, and 14 bases lay in between. The CDR3, as DNA: TGTGCCACCTCCCCGGGGGGAGGCTACACCTTC. Translation gives CATSPGGGYTF.

J is TRBJ2-7 and V is TRBV5-6, with D uncertain. Germline loops: CDR1 SGHDT, CDR2 YYEEEE. There are 14 residues in the CDR3. The V end was cut by 2 bases, the J end by 1 base, with 10 bases between. The chain's CDR3 is CASSLRSTSYEQYF. CDR3 DNA sequence: TGTGCCAGCAGCTTAAGGAGCACATCCTACGAGCAGTACTTC.

The chain carries TRBV10-3 and TRBJ2-1; D remains ambiguous. The V end was cut by 7 bases, the J end by 3 bases, with 7 bases between. Germline loops: CDR1 ENHRY, CDR2 SYGVKD. CDR3 length equals 12 residues. The CDR3 is CAIKNSYNEQFF. The CDR3 bases are TGTGCCATCAAGAACAGCTACAATGAGCAGTTCTTC.

The chain is built from TRBV2 and TRBJ2-7; 8 bases agree with TRBD1. The CDR3 extends over 16 amino acids. V lost 6 bases and J lost 5; bases outside the gene matches: 15. CDR1 and CDR2 from the germline V gene are SNHLY and FYNNEI. CDR3 bases: TGTGCCAGCAGAGCCCCCGGAGGGGACAGGAGTAACGAGCAGTACTTC. Encoded protein: CASRAPGGDRSNEQYF.

The V and J genes are TRBV6-5 and TRBJ1-1; D gene ambiguous. The CDR3 covers 14 residues. From germline, CDR1 is MNHEY and CDR2 SVGAGI. V was cut by 6 bases and J by 0 bases, with 11 bases left in between. The CDR3 sequence is CASSLLAVNTEAFF. For the CDR3, the DNA is TGTGCCAGCAGCCTCCTAGCAGTGAACACTGAAGCTTTCTTT.

This chain uses TRBV13 with TRBJ2-7, with 9 nucleotides matching TRBD2. CDR1 and CDR2 (germline): PRHDT, FYEKMQ (reference sequence). The J segment lost 4 bases and the V segment lost 5 bases, leaving 9 bases of the junction unmatched. The CDR3 is made up of 15 amino acids. The DNA of the CDR3 is TGTGCCAGCAGCCTCGGACTAGCGAAATTGTACGAGCAGTACTTC. It yields the protein CASSLGLAKLYEQYF.

The chain carries TRBV6-1 and TRBJ2-7, with TRBD2 matching over 9 bases. The CDR3 covers 14 residues. The V segment lost 4 bases and the J segment 4 bases; nucleotides outside the gene matches: 5. Germline V CDR1 and CDR2: MNHNS, SASEGT. The CDR3 here is CASSVAGGKYEQYF. The CDR3 DNA reads TGTGCCAGCAGTGTTGCGGGAGGGAAGTACGAGCAGTACTTC.